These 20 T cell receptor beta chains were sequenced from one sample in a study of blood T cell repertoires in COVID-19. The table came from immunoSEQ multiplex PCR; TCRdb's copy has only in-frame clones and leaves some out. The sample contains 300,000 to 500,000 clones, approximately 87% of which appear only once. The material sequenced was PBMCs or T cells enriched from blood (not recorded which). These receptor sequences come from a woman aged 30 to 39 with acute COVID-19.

CDR3 region: CAGSGRESDPYEQYF. CDR3 DNA sequence: TGTGCCGGGTCGGGGCGGGAATCAGACCCCTACGAGCAGTACTTC. The rearrangement joins TRBV2 to TRBJ2-7; a weak D match, TRBD2 (6 bases). Trimming took 11 bases from V and 2 from J, leaving 22 bases between them. The germline gives CDR1 SNHLY, CDR2 FYNNEI. The CDR3 spans 15 residues.

CDR3 loop: CASSELRDSNQPQHF. The DNA for the CDR3 is TGTGCCAGCAGTGAGTTGAGAGATAGCAATCAGCCCCAGCATTTT. V gene TRBV6-1 combines with J gene TRBJ1-5; no definite D call. Trimming left V 3 bases short and J 0 bases short, with 9 bases between. CDR1 MNHNS and CDR2 SASEGT come from the germline V gene. The CDR3 has 15 amino acids.

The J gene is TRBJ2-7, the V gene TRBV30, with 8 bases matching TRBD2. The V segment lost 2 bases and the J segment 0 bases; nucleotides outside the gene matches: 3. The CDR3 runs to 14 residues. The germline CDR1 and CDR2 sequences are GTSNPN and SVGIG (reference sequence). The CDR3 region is CAWSKRGFSYEQYF. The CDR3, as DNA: TGTGCCTGGAGTAAGCGGGGGTTCTCCTACGAGCAGTACTTC. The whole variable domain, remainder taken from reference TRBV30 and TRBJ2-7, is SQTIHQWPATLVQPVGSPLSLECTVEGTSNPNLYWYRQAAGRGLQLLFYSVGIGQISSEVPQNLSASRPQDRQFILSSKKLLLSDSGFYLCAWSKRGFSYEQYFGPGTRLTVT.

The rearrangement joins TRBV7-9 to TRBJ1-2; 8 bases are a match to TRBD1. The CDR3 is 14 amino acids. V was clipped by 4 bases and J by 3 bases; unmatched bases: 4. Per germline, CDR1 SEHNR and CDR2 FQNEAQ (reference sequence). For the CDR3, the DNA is TGTGCCAGCAGCTCGGACAGGGAGGACTATGGCTACACCTTC. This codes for CASSSDREDYGYTF.

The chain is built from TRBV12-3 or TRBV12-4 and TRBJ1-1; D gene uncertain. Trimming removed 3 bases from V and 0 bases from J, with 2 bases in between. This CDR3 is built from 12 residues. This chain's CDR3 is CASSFMNTEAFF. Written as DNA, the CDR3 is TGTGCCAGCAGTTTCATGAACACTGAAGCTTTCTTT.

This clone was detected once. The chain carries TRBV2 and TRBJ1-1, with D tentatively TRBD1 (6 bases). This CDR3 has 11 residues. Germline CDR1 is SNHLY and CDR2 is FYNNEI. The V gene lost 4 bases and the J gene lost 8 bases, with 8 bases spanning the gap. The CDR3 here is CASSGTAEAFF. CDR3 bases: TGTGCCAGCAGTGGGACAGCCGAAGCTTTCTTT.

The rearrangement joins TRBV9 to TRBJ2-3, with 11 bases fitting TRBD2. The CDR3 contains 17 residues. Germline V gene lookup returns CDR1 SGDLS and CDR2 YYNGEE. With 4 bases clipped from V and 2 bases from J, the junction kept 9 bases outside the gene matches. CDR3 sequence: CASSLGTSGSITDTQYF. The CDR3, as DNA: TGTGCCAGCAGCCTGGGGACTAGCGGATCAATCACAGATACGCAGTATTTT.

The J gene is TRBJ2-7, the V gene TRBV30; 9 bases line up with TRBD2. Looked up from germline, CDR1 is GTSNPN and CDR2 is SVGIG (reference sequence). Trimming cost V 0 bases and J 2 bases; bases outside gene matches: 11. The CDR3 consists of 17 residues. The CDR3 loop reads CAWSVKTSGYYPYEQYF. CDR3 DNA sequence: TGTGCCTGGAGTGTGAAAACTAGCGGGTACTACCCCTACGAGCAGTACTTC.

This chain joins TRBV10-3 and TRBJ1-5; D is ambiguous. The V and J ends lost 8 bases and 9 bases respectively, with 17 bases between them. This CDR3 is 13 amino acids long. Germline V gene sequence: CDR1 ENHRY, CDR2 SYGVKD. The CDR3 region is CAIGGTSEGPQHF. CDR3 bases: TGTGCCATCGGTGGTACCTCGGAGGGGCCCCAGCATTTT.

The CDR3 protein is CASSQQGANEKLFF. The CDR3 DNA follows: TGTGCCAGCAGCCAACAGGGTGCTAATGAAAAACTGTTTTTT. The J gene is TRBJ1-4, the V gene TRBV7-2, with D possibly being TRBD1 (6 bases). This CDR3 has 14 amino acids. The germline V and J ends were trimmed by 5 bases and 3 bases, with 10 bases remaining between them. Germline V lookup: CDR1 SGHTA, CDR2 FQGNSA.

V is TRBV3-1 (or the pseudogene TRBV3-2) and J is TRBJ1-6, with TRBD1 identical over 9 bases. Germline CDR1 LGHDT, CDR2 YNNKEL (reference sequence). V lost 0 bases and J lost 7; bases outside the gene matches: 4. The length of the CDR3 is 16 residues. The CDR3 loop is CASSQEAGQGNSPLHF. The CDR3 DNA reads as TGTGCCAGCAGCCAAGAAGCGGGACAGGGAAATTCACCCCTCCACTTT.

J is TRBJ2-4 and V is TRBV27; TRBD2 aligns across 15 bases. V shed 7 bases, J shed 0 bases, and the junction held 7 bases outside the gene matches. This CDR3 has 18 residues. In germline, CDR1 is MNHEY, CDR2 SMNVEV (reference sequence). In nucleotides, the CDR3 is TGTGCCAGCATGGGACTAGCGGGGGGTACACTAGCCAAAAACATTCAGTACTTC. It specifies CASMGLAGGTLAKNIQYF.

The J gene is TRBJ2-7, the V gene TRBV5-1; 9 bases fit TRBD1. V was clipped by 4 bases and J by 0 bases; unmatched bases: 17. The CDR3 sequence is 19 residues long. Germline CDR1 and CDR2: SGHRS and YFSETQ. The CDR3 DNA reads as TGCGCCAGCAGCCTGGCCCAGACAGGGACAGGGTTGGGCTCCTACGAGCAGTACTTC. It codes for CASSLAQTGTGLGSYEQYF.

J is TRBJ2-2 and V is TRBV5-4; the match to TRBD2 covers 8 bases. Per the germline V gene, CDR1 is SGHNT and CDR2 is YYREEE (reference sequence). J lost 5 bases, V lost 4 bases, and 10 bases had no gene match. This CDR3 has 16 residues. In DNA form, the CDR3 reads TGTGCCAGCAGCCCGGCCGGACTAGCAGGGACCGGGGAGCTGTTTTTT. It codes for CASSPAGLAGTGELFF.

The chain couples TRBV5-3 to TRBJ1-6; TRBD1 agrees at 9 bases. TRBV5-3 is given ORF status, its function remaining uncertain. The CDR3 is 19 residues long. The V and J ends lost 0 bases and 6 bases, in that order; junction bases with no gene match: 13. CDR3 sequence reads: CARSLGGGDRDQPNSPLHF. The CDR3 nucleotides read TGTGCCAGAAGCTTGGGCGGTGGGGACAGGGATCAACCTAATTCACCCCTCCACTTT.

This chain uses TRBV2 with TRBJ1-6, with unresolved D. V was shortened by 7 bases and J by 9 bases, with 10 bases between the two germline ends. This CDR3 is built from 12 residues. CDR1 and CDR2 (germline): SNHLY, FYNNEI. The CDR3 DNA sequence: TGTGCCAGCAACAGACCCATTTCACCCCTCCACTTT. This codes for CASNRPISPLHF.

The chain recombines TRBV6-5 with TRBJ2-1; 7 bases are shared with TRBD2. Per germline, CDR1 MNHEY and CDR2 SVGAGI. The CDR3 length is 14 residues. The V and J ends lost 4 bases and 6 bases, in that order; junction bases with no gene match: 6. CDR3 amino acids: CASSWGLPFNEQFF. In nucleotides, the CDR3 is TGTGCCAGCAGTTGGGGACTACCTTTCAATGAGCAGTTCTTC.

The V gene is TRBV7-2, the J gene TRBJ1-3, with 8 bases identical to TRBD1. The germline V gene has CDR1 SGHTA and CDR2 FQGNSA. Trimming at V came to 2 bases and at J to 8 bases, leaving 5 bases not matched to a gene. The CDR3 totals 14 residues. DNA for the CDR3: TGTGCCAGCAGCTTAACGACAGGGGATGACACCATATATTTT. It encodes CASSLTTGDDTIYF. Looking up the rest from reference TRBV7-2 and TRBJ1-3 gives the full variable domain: GAGVSQSPSNKVTEKGKDVELRCDPISGHTALYWYRQSLGQGLEFLIYFQGNSAPDKSGLPSDRFSAERTGGSVSTLTIQRTQQEDSAVYLCASSLTTGDDTIYFGEGSWLTVV.

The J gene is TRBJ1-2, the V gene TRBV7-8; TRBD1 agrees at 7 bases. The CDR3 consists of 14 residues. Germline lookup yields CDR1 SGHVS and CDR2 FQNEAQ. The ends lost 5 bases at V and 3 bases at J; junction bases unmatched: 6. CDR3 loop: CASSDTGVDYGYTF. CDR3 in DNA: TGTGCCAGCAGCGATACAGGGGTTGACTATGGCTACACCTTC.

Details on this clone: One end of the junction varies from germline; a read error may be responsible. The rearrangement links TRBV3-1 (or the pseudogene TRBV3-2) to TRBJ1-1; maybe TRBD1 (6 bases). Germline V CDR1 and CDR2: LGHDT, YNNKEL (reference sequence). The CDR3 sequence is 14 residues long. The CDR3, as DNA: TGTGCCAGCAGCCGGACCACAGGGAACGCTGAAGCTTTCTTT. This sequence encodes CASSRTTGNAEAFF.